Listed here are 12 T cell receptor beta chains from one sample, sequenced in a study of cytomegalovirus exposure and HLA in healthy donors. With 60 Vbeta and 13 Jbeta primers, the PCR was carried out. Only in-frame clones appear in the TCRdb table, and some are missing; sequencing was by immunoSEQ multiplex PCR. The specimen's table records about 120,000 clones. The specimen was PBMCs. Receptor source: a man aged 18 to 29 in good health and CMV-seronegative.

The chain uses TRBV2 and TRBJ2-1; 9 positions agree with TRBD1. V trimming: 6 bases; J trimming: 8 bases; junction bases outside the gene matches: 8. There are 14 residues in the CDR3. Germline V CDR1 and CDR2: SNHLY, FYNNEI. CDR3 in amino acids: CASRGGTGWDEQFF. CDR3 in DNA: TGTGCCAGCAGGGGCGGGACAGGGTGGGATGAGCAGTTCTTC.

The chain links TRBV28 to TRBJ2-3, with 8 bases aligning to TRBD2. Germline lookup yields CDR1 MDHEN and CDR2 SYDVKM. The ends lost 5 bases at V and 6 bases at J; junction bases unmatched: 19. CDR3 length: 18 amino acids. The CDR3 reads CASSPMIGSGSSLDTQYF. The CDR3, as DNA: TGTGCCAGCAGTCCGATGATCGGCAGCGGGAGCTCCCTCGATACGCAGTATTTT.

The chain has TRBV5-4 and TRBJ2-3, with 7 nucleotides matching TRBD1. V gave up 10 bases and J gave up 6 bases; unmatched junction bases: 14. The CDR3 totals 14 residues. Germline-derived CDR1 and CDR2 are SGHNT and YYREEE (reference sequence). CDR3 nucleotide sequence: TGTGCCTTCCTAGGGGGCAGATTTGCGGATACGCAGTATTTT. Encoded protein: CAFLGGRFADTQYF. Looking up the rest from reference TRBV5-4 and TRBJ2-3 gives the full variable domain: ETGVTQSPTHLIKTRGQQVTLRCSSQSGHNTVSWYQQALGQGPQFIFQYYREEENGRGNFPPRFSGLQFPNYSSELNVNALELDDSALYLCAFLGGRFADTQYFGPGTRLTVL.

The chain uses TRBV13 and TRBJ2-2; 7 bases are shared with TRBD1. Per the germline V gene, CDR1 is PRHDT and CDR2 is FYEKMQ (reference sequence). The trim removed 11 bases at V and 5 bases at J, leaving 8 bases unmatched. The CDR3 length is 13 residues. The CDR3, as DNA: TGTGCCTCAGGGGCAGGGGGAACCGGGGAGCTGTTTTTT. It is translated as CASGAGGTGELFF.

The V and J genes are TRBV5-1 and TRBJ1-1, with D possibly matching TRBD1 (5 bases). CDR3 size: 14 residues. The V and J ends lost 4 bases and 7 bases respectively, with 17 bases between them. The germline V gene encodes CDR1 SGHRS and CDR2 YFSETQ. The CDR3 region is CASSLLDRVGEAFF. The CDR3 DNA reads as TGCGCCAGCAGCCTTCTCGACAGAGTAGGTGAAGCTTTCTTT. The full variable domain, its missing parts supplied by reference TRBV5-1 and TRBJ1-1, is KAGVTQTPRYLIKTRGQQVTLSCSPISGHRSVSWYQQTPGQGLQFLFEYFSETQRNKGNFPGRFSGRQFSNSRSEMNVSTLELGDSALYLCASSLLDRVGEAFFGQGTRLTVV.

The chain is built from TRBV9 and TRBJ2-2; tentatively, D is TRBD1 (5 bases). This CDR3 has 16 amino acids. Trimming left V 0 bases short and J 4 bases short, with 13 bases between. The germline V gene encodes CDR1 SGDLS and CDR2 YYNGEE. The CDR3 DNA reads TGTGCCAGCAGCGTAGAGACAGACACGCTCACCGGGGAGCTGTTTTTT. It encodes CASSVETDTLTGELFF.

The chain recombines TRBV5-4 with TRBJ2-2; TRBD2 matches at 12 bases. The CDR3 consists of 15 residues. Per germline, CDR1 SGHNT and CDR2 YYREEE (reference sequence). V lost 4 bases to trimming and J lost 7 bases; unmatched junction nucleotides: 5. DNA of the CDR3: TGTGCCAGCAGCCACCTAGCGGGGGGGGGCGGGGAGCTGTTTTTT. Encoded protein: CASSHLAGGGGELFF.

The rearrangement links TRBV28 to TRBJ2-2, with 7 positions matching TRBD1. The germline CDR1 and CDR2 sequences are MDHEN and SYDVKM. CDR3 length: 13 amino acids. V dropped 10 bases and J dropped 1; count of bases not matched to a gene: 3. In DNA form, the CDR3 reads TGTGCCACCTACAGGGGGAACACCGGGGAGCTGTTTTTT. Its protein product is CATYRGNTGELFF.

The chain employs TRBV7-3 and TRBJ2-1, with 11 nucleotides matching TRBD1. Germline V gene lookup returns CDR1 SGHTA and CDR2 FQGTGA. The CDR3 runs to 16 residues. J gave up 6 bases and V 4 bases, and 8 bases lay outside the gene matches. The CDR3 here is CASSSQSGTGGNEQFF. The CDR3, as DNA: TGTGCCAGCAGCTCCCAGTCCGGGACAGGGGGCAATGAGCAGTTCTTC.

The chain joins TRBV6-6 to TRBJ1-1; unclear D gene. The germline CDR1 and CDR2 sequences are MNHNY and SVGAGI (reference sequence). Trimming took 7 bases from V and 4 from J, leaving 16 bases between them. The CDR3 loop spans 14 amino acids. CDR3 loop: CASNRPGGPTEAFF. In DNA form, the CDR3 reads TGTGCCAGCAACCGCCCGGGAGGTCCCACTGAAGCTTTCTTT.

The chain links TRBV7-6 to TRBJ2-5, with 9 bases aligning to TRBD1. CDR1 and CDR2 (germline): SGHVS, FNYEAQ. The CDR3 runs 17 residues. Trimming removed 4 bases from V and 5 bases from J; junction bases left unmatched: 14. CDR3 nucleotides: TGTGCCAGCAGCTCCGACCCCGGGACAGGGTGGGGGGAGACCCAGTACTTC. Translated: CASSSDPGTGWGETQYF.

The chain employs TRBV5-5 and TRBJ1-1; D unclear. V was cut by 4 bases and J by 6 bases, with 19 bases left in between. The length of the CDR3 is 15 residues. Germline V gene lookup returns CDR1 SGHKS and CDR2 YYEKEE (reference sequence). CDR3 sequence (DNA): TGTGCCAGCAGCGTGTCTTACGGCGGGAAATCTGAAGCTTTCTTT. Translating gives CASSVSYGGKSEAFF.